This TCR beta chain was sequenced during a study of blood T cell repertoires in COVID-19. The CDR3 is made up of 13 amino acids. The germline V gene encodes CDR1 SGHRS and CDR2 YFSETQ. Deletions cut 4 bases from V and 4 bases from J, with 11 bases between. Original data processing: Reference gene primer amplification gave estimated nucleated cell counts. The data were produced by immunoSEQ multiplex PCR, yet TCRdb's version contains in-frame clones alone and is incomplete. The D gene and trimming were derived from the DNA, and the V and J assignments and clone size from that table. The data hold around 170,000 clones, with about 88% observed a single time.

The sample taken for sequencing was peripheral blood. The sequence came from a man in his late teens or twenties who had recovered from COVID-19. The chain is built from TRBV5-1 and TRBJ1-1; a weak D match, TRBD1 (6 bases). The DNA for the CDR3 is TGCGCCAGCAGCCCACAGGGTGCCACTGAAGCTTTCTTT. Translation: CASSPQGATEAFF.